A single sample gave rise to the 17 T cell receptor beta chains below, sequenced in a study of immune characterization of retroperitoneal liposarcoma. In TCRdb, the PCR reads were re-called with MiXCR into one record per CDR3 protein. The profile shows around 1,700 distinct CDR3 sequences, around half of them singletons. The sequencing sample was made of tumor tissue. The receptors shown here come from a male donor with retroperitoneal liposarcoma.

The J gene is TRBJ2-3, the V gene TRBV6-1; the D is unclear. Trimming removed 6 bases from V and 5 bases from J, with 18 bases in between. In germline, CDR1 is MNHNS, CDR2 SASEGT. This CDR3 contains 15 residues. The DNA of the CDR3 is TGTGCCAGCAGCCTTAGACGGACGGAGCAAGATACGCAGTATTTT. Protein: CASSLRRTEQDTQYF.

This clonotype counts as large. This chain connects TRBV6-1 to TRBJ2-1; D may be TRBD1 (6 bases). The DNA end is a closer match to TRBJ2-7, so the J assignment may be wrong. The germline V gene has CDR1 MNHNS and CDR2 SASEGT. The CDR3 has 15 amino acids. The CDR3 bases are TGTGCCAGCAAACTCCTTGGACAGAGAGACTACGAGCAGTACTTC. Encoded protein: CASKLLGQRDYEQYF.

This clonotype was found a few times. The rearrangement links TRBV7-2 to TRBJ2-5; D unclear. The CDR3 is 15 residues long. Deletions cut 5 bases from V and 4 bases from J, with 17 bases between. Germline V gives CDR1 SGHTA, CDR2 FQGNSA. CDR3 nucleotide sequence: TGTGCCAGCAGCGGCGAGCTGGGTGTGGGAGAGACCCAGTACTTC. Encoded protein: CASSGELGVGETQYF.

This sequence joins TRBV6-2 or TRBV6-3 and TRBJ2-3, with 8 bases identical to TRBD2. Trimming took 7 bases from V and 3 from J; bases not matched to a gene: 9. CDR3 length equals 15 residues. Germline V lookup: CDR1 MNHEY, CDR2 SVGEGT. In DNA, the CDR3 is TGTGCCAGCACCAAGACTAGCGCGATTACAGATACGCAGTATTTT. Translating it yields CASTKTSAITDTQYF.

As concerns this clonotype: This could be a read error, since a much larger clone is one nucleotide away. V is TRBV7-2 and J is TRBJ2-5; D possibly corresponds to TRBD2 (6 bases). The J call is doubtful: the DNA matches TRBJ2-1 better. Germline lookup yields CDR1 SGHTA and CDR2 FQGNSA. This CDR3 spans 15 amino acids. This CDR3 is CASSSTAWERAEQFF. In DNA, the CDR3 is TGTGCCAGCAGCTCGACAGCGTGGGAGCGGGCCGAGCAGTTCTTC.

In its sample, this clonotype was seen once. The rearrangement links TRBV6-1 to TRBJ2-5, with D unresolved. V lost 7 bases and J 11 bases, leaving 17 bases between the germline ends. Germline CDR1 is MNHNS and CDR2 is SASEGT. The CDR3 is 12 residues long. The CDR3 bases are TGTGCCAGCAAGAACGGAATCTTTTCTCAGTACTTC. It yields the protein CASKNGIFSQYF.

Only a few counts were recorded for this clonotype. The chain carries TRBV10-2 and TRBJ2-1, with D perhaps TRBD2 (7 bases). Trimming took off 3 bases at V and 13 bases at J, with 16 bases between the two ends. From germline, CDR1 is WSHSY and CDR2 SAAADI. The CDR3 totals 13 residues. The CDR3 bases are TGCGCCAGCAGTGATCCAGGGCGGGGGCAACAGTTCTTC. It encodes CASSDPGRGQQFF.

The chain uses TRBV6-5 and TRBJ2-3; D not resolved. Trimming removed 5 bases at V and 0 bases at J, with 6 bases between. The CDR3 is 13 residues long. CDR1 is MNHEY and CDR2 is SVGAGI in the germline V gene. The CDR3 nucleotides are TGTGCCAGCAGTGTGAGCAGCACAGATACGCAGTATTTT. This gives the protein CASSVSSTDTQYF.

The chain recombines TRBV12-3 or TRBV12-4 with TRBJ2-5; D possibly corresponds to TRBD2 (5 bases). V was trimmed by 7 bases and J by 5 bases, leaving 14 bases between them. There are 13 residues in the CDR3. CDR3 in DNA: TGTGCCAGCACCCTGAGCGGATTGGAGACCCAGTACTTC. Its translation: CASTLSGLETQYF.

With regard to this clonotype: This CDR3 is missing its conserved last phenylalanine or tryptophan, likely due to a read error. The DNA is left out, because the CDR3 cannot be placed on it with certainty; the CDR3 is given as TCRdb lists it. This chain links TRBV7-4 with TRBJ2-1; TRBD1 was called by the table and not checked on the DNA. CDR1 SGHVT and CDR2 SQSDAQ come from the germline V gene. The CDR3 is 16 amino acids long, termini counted. The CDR3 protein is CASSLIGRDTPLRAVL.

This clonotype was observed a handful of times. This chain links TRBV11-3 with TRBJ2-1; D gene ambiguous. The end of the DNA is better explained by TRBJ2-7, so the J call may be wrong. The CDR3 spans 17 residues. The germline V gene encodes CDR1 SGHNT and CDR2 YENEEA. The CDR3 reads CASSLDLVADPQDEQYF. In DNA form, the CDR3 reads TGTGCCAGCAGCTTAGATCTTGTGGCCGACCCGCAGGACGAGCAGTACTTC.

This chain connects TRBV6-1 to TRBJ2-3, with unresolved D. The J call is uncertain, as TRBJ2-1 better fits the DNA end. This CDR3 has 14 residues. CDR1 and CDR2 from the germline V gene are MNHNS and SASEGT. The CDR3 protein is CASSEYSISYEQFF. In nucleotides, the CDR3 is TGTGCCAGCAGTGAGTACTCGATCTCCTACGAGCAGTTCTTC.

This clonotype showed up just a few times. This chain connects TRBV6-1 to TRBJ2-3; D unclear. The DNA end is more similar to TRBJ2-7, so the J call may be wrong. CDR1 and CDR2 from the germline V gene are MNHNS and SASEGT. This CDR3 contains 11 residues. CDR3 in amino acids: CASSTWGEQYF. In DNA, the CDR3 is TGTGCCAGCAGCACATGGGGCGAGCAGTACTTC.

This CDR3 reads CASSDPGGEQFF. Written as DNA, the CDR3 is TGTGCCAGCAGTGACCCGGGGGGGGAGCAGTTCTTC. The rearrangement joins TRBV6-5 to TRBJ2-3; 8 positions agree with TRBD2. The J call is in doubt because the DNA end fits TRBJ2-1 better. This CDR3 region has 12 residues. Germline V gene lookup returns CDR1 MNHEY and CDR2 SVGAGI.

This clonotype has only a few counts. The chain joins TRBV6-2 or TRBV6-3 to TRBJ2-5, with D possibly being TRBD1 or TRBD2 (6 bases each). CDR1 is MNHEY, CDR2 SVGEGT, per germline. The CDR3 sequence is 14 residues long. Trimming pared 6 bases from V and 6 bases from J, leaving 17 bases between. The CDR3 is CASSDASGGQTQYF. The CDR3 DNA is TGTGCCAGCAGCGACGCAAGTGGGGGGCAGACCCAGTACTTC.

The rearrangement uses TRBV6-2 or TRBV6-3 and TRBJ2-5, with D possibly being TRBD2 (5 bases). The DNA end is more similar to TRBJ2-7, so the J call may be wrong. The CDR3 covers 15 residues. Looked up from germline, CDR1 is MNHEY and CDR2 is SVGEGT. CDR3 in DNA: TGTGCCAGCAGTTACTCCTTCGGGGTAAGGCTCGAGCAGTACTTC. Amino acid sequence: CASSYSFGVRLEQYF.

This clonotype appeared a few times. This chain links TRBV6-1 with TRBJ2-1; 12 bases map to TRBD2. The V gene's germline CDR1 is MNHNS and CDR2 SASEGT. The CDR3 length is 17 residues. Losses at the gene ends were 7 bases for V and 7 bases for J; bases not matched to a gene: 14. CDR3 residues: CASTTKRGTSGFNEQFF. The CDR3 coding sequence is TGTGCCAGCACAACCAAGCGCGGGACTAGCGGGTTTAATGAGCAGTTCTTC.